This TCR beta chain was found in a study of metastatic and nonmetastatic thyroid tumors. General study results and limits: It was reported that TCR beta diversity was significantly higher in malignant thyroid tumors than benign nodules, in blood and tumor.

This clone has a count of ten or more. Its antigen is currently unknown. With MiXCR, TCRdb called clones anew from the PCR reads. The repertoire includes 35,000 to 50,000 clones, less than 20% of them detected once, and approximately 9.8% sits in the top ten. This CDR3 region has 13 residues. Per germline, CDR1 ENHRY and CDR2 SYGVKD. The V end lost 11 bases, the J end lost 4 bases, and 17 bases lay between the germline ends. Every patient underwent thyroid surgery untreated. The sample taken for sequencing was tumor tissue. The rearrangement links TRBV10-3 to TRBJ1-2; D perhaps matches TRBD1 (5 bases). This TCR derives from a female donor with papillary thyroid cancer or a benign thyroid nodule (not recorded which). Some clones in this sample may be carry-over from other donors' samples. The CDR3, as DNA: TGTGCCTTGAGAGGCACAGGTTTCTATGGCTACACCTTC. Its protein is CALRGTGFYGYTF.